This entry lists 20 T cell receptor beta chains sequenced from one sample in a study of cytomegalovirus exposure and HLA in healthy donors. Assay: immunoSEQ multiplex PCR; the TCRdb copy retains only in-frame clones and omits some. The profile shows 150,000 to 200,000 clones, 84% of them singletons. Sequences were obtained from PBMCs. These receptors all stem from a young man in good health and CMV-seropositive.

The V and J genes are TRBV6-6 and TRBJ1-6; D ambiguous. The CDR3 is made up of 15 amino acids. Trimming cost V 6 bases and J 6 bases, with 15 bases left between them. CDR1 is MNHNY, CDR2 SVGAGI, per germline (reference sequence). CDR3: CASRSNRQVNSPLHF. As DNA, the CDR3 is TGTGCCAGCAGGTCGAACCGACAAGTTAATTCACCCCTCCACTTT.

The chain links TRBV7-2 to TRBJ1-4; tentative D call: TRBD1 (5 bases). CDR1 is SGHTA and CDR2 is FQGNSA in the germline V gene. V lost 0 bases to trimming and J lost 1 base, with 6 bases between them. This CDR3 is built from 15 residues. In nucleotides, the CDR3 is TGTGCCAGCAGCTTAGCCGGGGGAACTAATGAAAAACTGTTTTTT. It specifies CASSLAGGTNEKLFF.

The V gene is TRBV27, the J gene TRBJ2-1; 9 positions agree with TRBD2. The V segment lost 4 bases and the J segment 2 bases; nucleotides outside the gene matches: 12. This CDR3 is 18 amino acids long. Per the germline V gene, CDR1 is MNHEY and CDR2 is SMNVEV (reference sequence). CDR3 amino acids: CASSSKLLIAGAYNEQFF. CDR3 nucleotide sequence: TGTGCCAGCAGTTCCAAACTATTAATAGCGGGAGCCTACAATGAGCAGTTCTTC.

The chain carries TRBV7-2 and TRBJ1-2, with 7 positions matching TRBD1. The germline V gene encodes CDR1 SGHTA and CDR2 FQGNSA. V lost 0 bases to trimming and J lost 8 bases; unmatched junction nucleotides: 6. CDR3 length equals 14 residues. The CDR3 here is CASSLAGGDRGYTF. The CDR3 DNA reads TGTGCCAGCAGCTTAGCAGGGGGCGACCGGGGCTACACCTTC.

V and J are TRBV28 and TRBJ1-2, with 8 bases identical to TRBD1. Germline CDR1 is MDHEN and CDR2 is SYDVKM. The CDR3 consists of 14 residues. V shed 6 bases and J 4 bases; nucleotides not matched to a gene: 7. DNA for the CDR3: TGTGCCAGCAGACTGACAGGGGTAGCCTATGGCTACACCTTC. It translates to CASRLTGVAYGYTF.

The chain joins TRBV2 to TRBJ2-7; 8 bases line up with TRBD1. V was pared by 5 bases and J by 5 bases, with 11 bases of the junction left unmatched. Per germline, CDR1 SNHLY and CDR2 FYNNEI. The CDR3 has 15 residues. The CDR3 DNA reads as TGTGCCAGCAGTTATACACCAGGGGGCCCCCACGAGCAGTACTTC. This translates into CASSYTPGGPHEQYF.

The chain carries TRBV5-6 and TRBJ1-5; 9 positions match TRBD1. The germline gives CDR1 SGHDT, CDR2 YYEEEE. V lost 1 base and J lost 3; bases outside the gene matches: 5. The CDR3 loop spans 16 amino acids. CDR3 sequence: CASSLFRTGANQPQHF. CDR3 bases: TGTGCCAGCAGCTTGTTTCGGACAGGGGCCAATCAGCCCCAGCATTTT.

The CDR3 DNA is TGTGCCAGCAGCCCCGGGACAGGGGGCATCGAGCAGTACTTC. It yields the protein CASSPGTGGIEQYF. V usage is TRBV9 and J usage is TRBJ2-7, with TRBD1 matching 12 bases. This CDR3 spans 14 amino acids. In germline, CDR1 is SGDLS, CDR2 YYNGEE. Trimming at V came to 4 bases and at J to 6 bases, leaving 5 bases not matched to a gene. The whole variable domain, filled in from reference TRBV9 and TRBJ2-7, reads DSGVTQTPKHLITATGQRVTLRCSPRSGDLSVYWYQQSLDQGLQFLIQYYNGEERAKGNILERFSAQQFPDLHSELNLSSLELGDSALYFCASSPGTGGIEQYFGPGTRLTVT.

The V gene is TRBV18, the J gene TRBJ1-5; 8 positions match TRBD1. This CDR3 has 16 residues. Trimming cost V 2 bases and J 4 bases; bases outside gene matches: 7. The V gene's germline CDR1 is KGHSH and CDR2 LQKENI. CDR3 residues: CASSPNRGIGNQPQHF. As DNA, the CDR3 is TGTGCCAGCTCACCAAACAGGGGGATTGGTAATCAGCCCCAGCATTTT. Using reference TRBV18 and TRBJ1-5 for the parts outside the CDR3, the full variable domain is NAGVMQNPRHLVRRRGQEARLRCSPMKGHSHVYWYRQLPEEGLKFMVYLQKENIIDESGMPKERFSAEFPKEGPSILRIQQVVRGDSAAYFCASSPNRGIGNQPQHFGDGTRLSIL.

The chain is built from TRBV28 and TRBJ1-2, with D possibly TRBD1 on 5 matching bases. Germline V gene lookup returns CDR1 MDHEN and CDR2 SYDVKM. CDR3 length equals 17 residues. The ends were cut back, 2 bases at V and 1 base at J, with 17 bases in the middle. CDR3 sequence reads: CASSLVVPTGLNYGYTF. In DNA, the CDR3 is TGTGCCAGCAGTTTAGTAGTCCCTACAGGTCTTAACTATGGCTACACCTTC.

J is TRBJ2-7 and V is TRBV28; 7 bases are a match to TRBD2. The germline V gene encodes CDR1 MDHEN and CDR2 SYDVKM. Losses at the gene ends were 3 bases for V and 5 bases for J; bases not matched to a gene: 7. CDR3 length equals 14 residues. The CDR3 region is CASSLAGVADEQYF. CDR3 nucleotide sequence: TGTGCCAGCAGTTTGGCGGGGGTTGCGGACGAGCAGTACTTC.

The CDR3 DNA follows: TGTGCCAGCAGCCTGGGAGTAGGGACTGAAGCTTTCTTT. This encodes CASSLGVGTEAFF. The chain carries TRBV7-2 and TRBJ1-1; D ambiguous. The CDR3 has 13 amino acids. V shed 5 bases and J shed 5 bases, with 12 bases lying between them. Germline assignment: CDR1 SGHTA and CDR2 FQGNSA.

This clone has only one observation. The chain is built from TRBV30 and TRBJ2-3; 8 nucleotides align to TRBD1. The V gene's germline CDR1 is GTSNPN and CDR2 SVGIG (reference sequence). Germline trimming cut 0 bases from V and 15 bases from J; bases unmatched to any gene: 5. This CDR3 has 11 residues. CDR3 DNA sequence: TGTGCCTGGAGTGTAGGCAGGGGGCTCTATTTT. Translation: CAWSVGRGLYF.

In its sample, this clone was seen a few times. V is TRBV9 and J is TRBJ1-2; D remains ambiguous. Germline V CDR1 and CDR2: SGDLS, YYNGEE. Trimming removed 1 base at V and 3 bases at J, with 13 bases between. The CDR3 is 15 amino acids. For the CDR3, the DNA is TGTGCCAGCAGCGTAATGGCCCGAGAGGACTATGGCTACACCTTC. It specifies CASSVMAREDYGYTF.

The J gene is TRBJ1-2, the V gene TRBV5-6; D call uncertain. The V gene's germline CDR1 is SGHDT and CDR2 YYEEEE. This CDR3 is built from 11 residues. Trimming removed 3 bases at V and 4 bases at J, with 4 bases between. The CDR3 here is CASSSVYGYTF. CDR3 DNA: TGTGCCAGCAGCTCTGTCTATGGCTACACCTTC.

CDR3 coding DNA: TGCGCCAGCAGCCATCACGGACGGGACAGGTTGTACGAGCAGTACTTC. This encodes CASSHHGRDRLYEQYF. The rearrangement links TRBV4-1 to TRBJ2-7; TRBD1 matches at 8 bases. The junction had 11 bases not matched to a gene; V was cut back by 3 bases and J by 4 bases. This CDR3 has 16 residues. Germline V gene data show CDR1 as MGHRA and CDR2 as YSYEKL.

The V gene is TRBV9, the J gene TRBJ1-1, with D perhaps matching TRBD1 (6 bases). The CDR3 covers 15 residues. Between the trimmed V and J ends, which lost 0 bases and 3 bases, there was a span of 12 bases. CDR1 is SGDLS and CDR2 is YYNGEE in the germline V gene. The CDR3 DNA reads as TGTGCCAGCAGCGTAGGGGGGGGCGGGCACACTGAAGCTTTCTTT. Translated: CASSVGGGGHTEAFF.

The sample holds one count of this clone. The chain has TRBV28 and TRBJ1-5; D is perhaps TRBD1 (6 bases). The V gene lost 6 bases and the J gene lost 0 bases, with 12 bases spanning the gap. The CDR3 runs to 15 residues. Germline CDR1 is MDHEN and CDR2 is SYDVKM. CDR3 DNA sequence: TGTGCCAGCAGAGAACAGGGTTATAGCAATCAGCCCCAGCATTTT. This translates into CASREQGYSNQPQHF.

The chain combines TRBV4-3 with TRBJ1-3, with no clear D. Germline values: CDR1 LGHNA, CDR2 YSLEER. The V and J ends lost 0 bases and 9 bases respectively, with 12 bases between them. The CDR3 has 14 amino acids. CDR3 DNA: TGCGCCAGCAGCCAAGATTCGAGGGTAACCACCATATATTTT. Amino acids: CASSQDSRVTTIYF.

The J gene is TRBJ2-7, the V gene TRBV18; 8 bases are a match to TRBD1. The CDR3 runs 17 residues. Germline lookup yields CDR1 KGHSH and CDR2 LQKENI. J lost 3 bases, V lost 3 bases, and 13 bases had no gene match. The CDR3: CASSPIGQGRTSYEQYF. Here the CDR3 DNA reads TGTGCCAGCTCACCGATTGGACAGGGACGAACAAGCTACGAGCAGTACTTC. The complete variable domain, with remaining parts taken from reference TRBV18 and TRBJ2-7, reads NAGVMQNPRHLVRRRGQEARLRCSPMKGHSHVYWYRQLPEEGLKFMVYLQKENIIDESGMPKERFSAEFPKEGPSILRIQQVVRGDSAAYFCASSPIGQGRTSYEQYFGPGTRLTVT.